This T cell receptor (beta chain) originates from a study of T cell changes during pregnancy in multiple sclerosis. CDR1 and CDR2 from the germline V gene are KGHSH and LQKENI. This CDR3 comprises 14 residues. Trimming cost V 3 bases and J 5 bases; bases outside gene matches: 6. Data came from immunoSEQ multiplex PCR; TCRdb stores just in-frame clones and leaves some out. The sample has around 62,000 clones, 70% to 90% seen once. Source: peripheral blood, taken in the first trimester of pregnancy. This TCR was recovered from a female donor with multiple sclerosis, enrolled in a pregnancy study. This chain uses TRBV18 with TRBJ2-7; 8 bases align to TRBD1. CDR3 residues: CASSPTGVSHEQYF. The CDR3 DNA follows: TGTGCCAGCTCACCGACAGGGGTTTCCCACGAGCAGTACTTC.